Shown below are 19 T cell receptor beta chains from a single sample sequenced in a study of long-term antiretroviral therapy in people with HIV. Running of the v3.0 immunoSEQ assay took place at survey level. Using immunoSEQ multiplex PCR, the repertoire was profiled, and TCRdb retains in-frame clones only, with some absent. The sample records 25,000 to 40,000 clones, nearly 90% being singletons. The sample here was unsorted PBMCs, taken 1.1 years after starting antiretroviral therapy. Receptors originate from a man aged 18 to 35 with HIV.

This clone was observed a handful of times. CDR3 amino acids: CASKGTVRMTEAFF. CDR3 DNA: TGTGCCAGCAAAGGGACAGTGAGGATGACTGAAGCTTTCTTT. The chain recombines TRBV28 with TRBJ1-1; 7 nucleotides agree with TRBD1. This CDR3 has 14 residues. CDR1 and CDR2 from the germline V gene are MDHEN and SYDVKM. The V and J ends lost 7 bases and 5 bases, in that order; junction bases with no gene match: 10.

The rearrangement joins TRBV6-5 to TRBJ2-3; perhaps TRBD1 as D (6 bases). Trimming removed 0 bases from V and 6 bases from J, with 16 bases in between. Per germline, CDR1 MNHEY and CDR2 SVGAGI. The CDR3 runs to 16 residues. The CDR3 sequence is CASSYSIFRGLDTQYF. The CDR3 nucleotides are TGTGCCAGCAGTTACTCGATATTCAGGGGTCTGGATACGCAGTATTTT.

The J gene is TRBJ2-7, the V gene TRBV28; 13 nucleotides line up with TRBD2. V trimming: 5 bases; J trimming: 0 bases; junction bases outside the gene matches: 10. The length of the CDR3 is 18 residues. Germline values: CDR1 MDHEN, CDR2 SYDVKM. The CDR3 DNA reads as TGTGCCAGCAGTCCTCCGGGACTAGCGGGAAGGAGCTCCTACGAGCAGTACTTC. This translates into CASSPPGLAGRSSYEQYF.

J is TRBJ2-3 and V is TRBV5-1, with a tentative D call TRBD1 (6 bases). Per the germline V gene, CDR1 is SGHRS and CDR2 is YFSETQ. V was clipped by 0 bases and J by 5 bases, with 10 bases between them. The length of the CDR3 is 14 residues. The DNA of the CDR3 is TGCGCCAGCAGCTTGGCAGGGGCGGGAGATACGCAGTATTTT. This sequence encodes CASSLAGAGDTQYF.

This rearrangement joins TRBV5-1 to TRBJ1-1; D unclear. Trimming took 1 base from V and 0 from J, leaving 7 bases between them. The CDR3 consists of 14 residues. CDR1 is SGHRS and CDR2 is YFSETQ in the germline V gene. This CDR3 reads CASSLSHMNTEAFF. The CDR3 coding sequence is TGCGCCAGCAGCTTGTCCCACATGAACACTGAAGCTTTCTTT.

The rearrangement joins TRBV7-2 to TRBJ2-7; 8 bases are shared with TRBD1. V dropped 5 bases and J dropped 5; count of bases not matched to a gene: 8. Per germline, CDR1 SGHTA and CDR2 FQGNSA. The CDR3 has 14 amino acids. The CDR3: CASSRTGSVNEQYF. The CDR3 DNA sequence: TGTGCCAGCAGCCGGACAGGGTCCGTGAACGAGCAGTACTTC. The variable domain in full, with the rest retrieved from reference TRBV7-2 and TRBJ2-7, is GAGVSQSPSNKVTEKGKDVELRCDPISGHTALYWYRQSLGQGLEFLIYFQGNSAPDKSGLPSDRFSAERTGGSVSTLTIQRTQQEDSAVYLCASSRTGSVNEQYFGPGTRLTVT.

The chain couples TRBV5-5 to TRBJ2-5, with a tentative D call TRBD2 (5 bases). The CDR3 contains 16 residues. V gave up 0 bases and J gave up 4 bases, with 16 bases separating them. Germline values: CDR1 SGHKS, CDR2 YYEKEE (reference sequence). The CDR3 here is CASSLEGRGVGETQYF. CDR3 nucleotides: TGTGCCAGCAGCTTGGAAGGTCGGGGAGTGGGAGAGACCCAGTACTTC.

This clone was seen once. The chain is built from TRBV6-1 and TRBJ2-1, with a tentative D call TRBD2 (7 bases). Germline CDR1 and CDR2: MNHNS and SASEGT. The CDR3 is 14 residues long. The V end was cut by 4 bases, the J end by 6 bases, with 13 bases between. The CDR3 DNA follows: TGTGCCAGCAGTGGAGGGGGGGTCGGCAATGAGCAGTTCTTC. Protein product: CASSGGGVGNEQFF.

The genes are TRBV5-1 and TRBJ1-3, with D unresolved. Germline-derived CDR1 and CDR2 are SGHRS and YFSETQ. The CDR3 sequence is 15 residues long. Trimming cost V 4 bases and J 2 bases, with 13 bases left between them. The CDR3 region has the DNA TGCGCCAGCAGCAGGAACGGGGATCCTGGAAACACCATATATTTT. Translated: CASSRNGDPGNTIYF.

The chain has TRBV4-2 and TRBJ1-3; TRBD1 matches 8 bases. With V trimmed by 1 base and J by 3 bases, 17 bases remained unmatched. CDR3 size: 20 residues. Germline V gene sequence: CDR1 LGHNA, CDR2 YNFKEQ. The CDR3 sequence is CASSQGAGTGPFVGGNTIYF. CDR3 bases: TGTGCCAGCAGCCAAGGCGCCGGGACAGGTCCTTTCGTAGGTGGAAACACCATATATTTT.

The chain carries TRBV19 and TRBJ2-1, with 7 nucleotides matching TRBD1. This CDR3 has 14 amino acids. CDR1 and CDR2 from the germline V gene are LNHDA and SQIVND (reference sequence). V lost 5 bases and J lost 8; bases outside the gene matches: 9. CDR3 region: CASSVAGGVDEQFF. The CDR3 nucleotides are TGTGCCAGTAGTGTGGCAGGGGGAGTAGATGAGCAGTTCTTC. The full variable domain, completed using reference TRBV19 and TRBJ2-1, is DGGITQSPKYLFRKEGQNVTLSCEQNLNHDAMYWYRQDPGQGLRLIYYSQIVNDFQKGDIAEGYSVSREKKESFPLTVTSAQKNPTAFYLCASSVAGGVDEQFFGPGTRLTVL.

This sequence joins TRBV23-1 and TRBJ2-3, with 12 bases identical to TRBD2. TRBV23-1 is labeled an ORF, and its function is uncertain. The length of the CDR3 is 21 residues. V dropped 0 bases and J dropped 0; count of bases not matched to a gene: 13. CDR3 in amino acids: CASSQSDPGLAGDPSTDTQYF. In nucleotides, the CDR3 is TGCGCCAGCAGTCAATCCGATCCGGGACTAGCGGGTGACCCTAGCACAGATACGCAGTATTTT.

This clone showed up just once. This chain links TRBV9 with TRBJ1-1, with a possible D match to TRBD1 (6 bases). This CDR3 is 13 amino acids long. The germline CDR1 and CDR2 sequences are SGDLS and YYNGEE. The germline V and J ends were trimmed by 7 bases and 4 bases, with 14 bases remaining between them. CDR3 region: CASSRDKLTEAFF. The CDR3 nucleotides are TGTGCCAGCTCCCGGGACAAACTCACTGAAGCTTTCTTT.

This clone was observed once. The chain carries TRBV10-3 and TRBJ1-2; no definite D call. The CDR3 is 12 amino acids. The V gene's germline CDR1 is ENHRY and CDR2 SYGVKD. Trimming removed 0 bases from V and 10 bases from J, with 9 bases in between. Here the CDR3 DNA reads TGTGCCATCAGTGAGTCGGTGTTTGTCTACACCTTC. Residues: CAISESVFVYTF.

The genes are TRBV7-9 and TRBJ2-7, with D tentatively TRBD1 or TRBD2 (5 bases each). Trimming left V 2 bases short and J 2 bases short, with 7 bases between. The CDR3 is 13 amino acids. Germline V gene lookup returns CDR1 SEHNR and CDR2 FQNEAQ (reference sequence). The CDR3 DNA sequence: TGTGCCAGCAGCTTACAGGGAGCCTACGAGCAGTACTTC. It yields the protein CASSLQGAYEQYF.

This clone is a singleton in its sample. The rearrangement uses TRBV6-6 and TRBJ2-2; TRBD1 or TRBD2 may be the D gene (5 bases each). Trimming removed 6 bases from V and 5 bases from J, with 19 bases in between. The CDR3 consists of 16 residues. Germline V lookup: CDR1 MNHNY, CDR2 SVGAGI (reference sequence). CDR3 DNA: TGTGCCAGCAGGCCCTCCGGGACCCCTAGGACCGGGGAGCTGTTTTTT. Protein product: CASRPSGTPRTGELFF.

CDR3 amino acids: CASSQVPTGVNYGYTF. In DNA, the CDR3 is TGCGCCAGCAGCCAAGTCCCGACAGGGGTAAACTATGGCTACACCTTC. The rearrangement joins TRBV4-1 to TRBJ1-2, with 8 nucleotides matching TRBD1. Per germline, CDR1 MGHRA and CDR2 YSYEKL. The CDR3 is made up of 16 amino acids. Trimming at V came to 1 base and at J to 2 bases, leaving 6 bases not matched to a gene.

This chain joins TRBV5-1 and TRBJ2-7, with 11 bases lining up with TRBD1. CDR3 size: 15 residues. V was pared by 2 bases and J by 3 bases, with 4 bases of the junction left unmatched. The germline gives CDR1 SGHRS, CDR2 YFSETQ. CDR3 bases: TGCGCCAGCAGCTTTTCCGGGACAGGGGGCTACGAGCAGTACTTC. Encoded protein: CASSFSGTGGYEQYF.

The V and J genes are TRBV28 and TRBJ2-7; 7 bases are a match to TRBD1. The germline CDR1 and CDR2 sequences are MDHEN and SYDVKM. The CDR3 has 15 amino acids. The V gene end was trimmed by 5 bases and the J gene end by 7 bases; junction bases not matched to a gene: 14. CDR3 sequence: CASSDPGTVMGEQYF. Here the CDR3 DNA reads TGTGCCAGCAGTGATCCCGGGACAGTTATGGGGGAGCAGTACTTC.